Listed below are T cell receptor beta chains from one sample, sequenced in a study of blood T cell repertoires in COVID-19. Sequenced by immunoSEQ multiplex PCR; TCRdb stores in-frame clones only, minus some. The sample lists around 380,000 clones; approximately 80% were seen once. Sequences were obtained from peripheral blood. All receptors derive from a human donor with acute or convalescent COVID-19. The donor label of this sample is uncertain. CDR3s include the opening cysteine and the closing phenylalanine or tryptophan. The order of the fields is D gene, J gene, clone size, V gene, CDR3 DNA, CDR3 protein. D genes are given only for firm matches. Clone size is given for some rows only: seen once, a few or many times, or a class if the clone is expanded.

D: TRBD2
J: TRBJ2-1
size: -
V: TRBV7-2
DNA: TGTGCCAGCAGCTTCGGACTAGCGGGAGTGGGTGAGCAGTTCTTC
CDR3: CASSFGLAGVGEQFF

D: -
J: TRBJ2-1
size: -
V: TRBV28
DNA: TGTGCCAGCACCTCGGGGGTGGGGAATTACAATGAGCAGTTCTTC
CDR3: CASTSGVGNYNEQFF

D: -
J: TRBJ2-1
size: -
V: TRBV6-6
DNA: TGTGCCAGCAGTTCCCCGAGTGACTTCTACAATGAGCAGTTCTTC
CDR3: CASSSPSDFYNEQFF

D: TRBD1
J: TRBJ1-1
size: -
V: TRBV12-3/TRBV12-4
DNA: TGTGCCAGCAGTGACGCGACAGGGACGGAAGCTTTCTTT
CDR3: CASSDATGTEAFF

D: TRBD1
J: TRBJ1-4
size: -
V: TRBV4-1
DNA: TGCGCCAGCAGCCTCAACGACAGGGTGGGGGAAAAACTGTTTTTT
CDR3: CASSLNDRVGEKLFF

D: -
J: TRBJ2-5
size: -
V: TRBV7-9
DNA: TGTGCCAGCAGCTTAGGGTCTAGCCAGTGGAAAGAGACCCAGTACTTC
CDR3: CASSLGSSQWKETQYF

D: -
J: TRBJ1-1
size: -
V: TRBV25-1
DNA: TGTGCCAGCAGTGAAGGGACTTGGGCTGAAGCTTTCTTT
CDR3: CASSEGTWAEAFF

D: -
J: TRBJ1-4
size: -
V: TRBV2
DNA: TGTGCCAGCAGTGCGGACTATAATGAAAAACTGTTTTTT
CDR3: CASSADYNEKLFF

D: TRBD1
J: TRBJ1-6
size: -
V: TRBV18
DNA: TGTGCCAGCTCACCCACGGACAGGGGTTATAATTCACCCCTCCACTTT
CDR3: CASSPTDRGYNSPLHF

D: -
J: TRBJ1-6
size: once
V: TRBV6-5
DNA: TGTGCCAGCAGTAGGACCTCGGGGTCACCCCTCCACTTT
CDR3: CASSRTSGSPLHF